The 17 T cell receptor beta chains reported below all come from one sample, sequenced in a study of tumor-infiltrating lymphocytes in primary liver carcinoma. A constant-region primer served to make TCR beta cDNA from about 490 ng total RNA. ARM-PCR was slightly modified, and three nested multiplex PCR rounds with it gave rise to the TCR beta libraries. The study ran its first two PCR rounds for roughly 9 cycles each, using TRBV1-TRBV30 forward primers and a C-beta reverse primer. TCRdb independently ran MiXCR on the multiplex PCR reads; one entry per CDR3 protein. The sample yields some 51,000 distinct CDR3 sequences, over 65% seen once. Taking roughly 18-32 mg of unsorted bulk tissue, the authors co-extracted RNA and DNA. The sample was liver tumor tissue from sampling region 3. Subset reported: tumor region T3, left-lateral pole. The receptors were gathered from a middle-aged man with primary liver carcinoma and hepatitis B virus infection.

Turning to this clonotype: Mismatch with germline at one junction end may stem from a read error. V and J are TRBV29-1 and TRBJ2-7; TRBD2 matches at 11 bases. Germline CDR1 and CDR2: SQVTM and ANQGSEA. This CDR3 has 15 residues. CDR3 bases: TGCGGCCCCCCGAAGGGACTAGCGGTCTCCTATGAGCAGTACTTC. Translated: CGPPKGLAVSYEQYF.

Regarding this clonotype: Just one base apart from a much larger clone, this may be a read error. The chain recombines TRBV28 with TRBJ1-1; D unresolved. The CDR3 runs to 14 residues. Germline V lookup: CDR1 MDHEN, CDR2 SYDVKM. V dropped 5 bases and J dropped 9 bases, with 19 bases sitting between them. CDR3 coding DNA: TGTGCCAGCAGTCTCCCGGAACGGGCTACTAAAGCTTTCTTT. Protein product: CASSLPERATKAFF.

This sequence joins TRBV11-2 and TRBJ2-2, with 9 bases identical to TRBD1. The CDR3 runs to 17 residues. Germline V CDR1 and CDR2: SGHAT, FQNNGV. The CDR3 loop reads CVSSFDRDRVGTGLLFF. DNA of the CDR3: TGTGTCAGTAGCTTTGATCGGGACAGGGTCGGCACCGGGCTGCTGTTTTTT. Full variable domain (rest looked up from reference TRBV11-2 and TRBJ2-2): EAGVAQSPRYKIIEKRQSVAFWCNPISGHATLYWYQQILGQGPKLLIQFQNNGVVDDSQLPKDRFSAERLKGVDSTLKIQPAKLEDSAVYLCVSSFDRDRVGTGLLFFGEGSRLTVL.

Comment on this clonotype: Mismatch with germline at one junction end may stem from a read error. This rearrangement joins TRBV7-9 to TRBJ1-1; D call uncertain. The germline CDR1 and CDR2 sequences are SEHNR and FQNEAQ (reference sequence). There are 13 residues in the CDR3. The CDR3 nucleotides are TGTGCCAGCAGCCTCGTCGGCGGGGATGGAGCTTCCTTT. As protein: CASSLVGGDGASF.

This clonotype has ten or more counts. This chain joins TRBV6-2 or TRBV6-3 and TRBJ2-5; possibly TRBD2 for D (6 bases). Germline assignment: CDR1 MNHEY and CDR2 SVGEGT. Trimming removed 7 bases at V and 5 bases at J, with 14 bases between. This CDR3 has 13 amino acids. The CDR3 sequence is CASTPASEETQYF. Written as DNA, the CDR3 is TGTGCCAGCACACCCGCTAGCGAGGAGACCCAGTACTTC.

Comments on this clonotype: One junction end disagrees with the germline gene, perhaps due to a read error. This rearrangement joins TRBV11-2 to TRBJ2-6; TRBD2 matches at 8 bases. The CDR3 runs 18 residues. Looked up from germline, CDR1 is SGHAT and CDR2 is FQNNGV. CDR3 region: CASSGKVAGRSGANVLSF. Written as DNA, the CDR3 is TGTGCCAGCAGCGGGAAGGTAGCGGGGAGATCTGGGGCCAACGTCCTGTCTTTC.

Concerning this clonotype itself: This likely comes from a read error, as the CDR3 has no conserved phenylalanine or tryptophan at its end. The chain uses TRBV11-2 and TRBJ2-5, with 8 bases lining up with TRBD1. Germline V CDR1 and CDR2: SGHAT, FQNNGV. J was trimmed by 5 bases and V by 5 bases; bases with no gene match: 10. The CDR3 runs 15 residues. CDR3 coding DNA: TGTGCCAGCAGCGACCTGACAGGGGCGGTTGAGACCCAGTACATC. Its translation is CASSDLTGAVETQYI.

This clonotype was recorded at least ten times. The chain's CDR3 is CASKNYGSYEQYF. The CDR3 DNA sequence: TGTGCCAGCAAAAACTACGGCTCCTACGAGCAGTACTTC. The J gene is TRBJ2-7, the V gene TRBV6-5; D ambiguous. The CDR3 has 13 residues. Trimming took off 7 bases at V and 0 bases at J, with 10 bases between the two ends. Germline V lookup: CDR1 MNHEY, CDR2 SVGAGI.

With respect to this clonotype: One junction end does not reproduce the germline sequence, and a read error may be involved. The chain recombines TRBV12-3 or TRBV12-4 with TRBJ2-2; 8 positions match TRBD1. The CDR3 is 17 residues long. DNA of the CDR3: TGTGCCAGCAACCCAACTTTCAGGGGGCTAAGGACCAGGGAGCTGTTTTTC. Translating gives CASNPTFRGLRTRELFF.

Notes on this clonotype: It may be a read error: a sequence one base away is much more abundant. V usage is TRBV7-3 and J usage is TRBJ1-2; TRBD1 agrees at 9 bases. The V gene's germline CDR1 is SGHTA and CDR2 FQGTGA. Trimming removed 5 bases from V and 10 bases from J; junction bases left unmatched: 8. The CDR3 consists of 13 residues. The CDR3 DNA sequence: TGTGCCAGCAGCCTGGACAGGGGCAGTGCCTACACCTTC. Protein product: CASSLDRGSAYTF.

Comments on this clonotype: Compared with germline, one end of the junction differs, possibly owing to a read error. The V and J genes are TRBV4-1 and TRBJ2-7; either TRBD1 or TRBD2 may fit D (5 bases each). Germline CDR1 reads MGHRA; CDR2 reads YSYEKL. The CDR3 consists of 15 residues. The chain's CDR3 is CASCLPDKEEYEQHF. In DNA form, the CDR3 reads TGCGCCAGCTGCCTCCCGGACAAGGAGGAGTACGAGCAGCACTTC.

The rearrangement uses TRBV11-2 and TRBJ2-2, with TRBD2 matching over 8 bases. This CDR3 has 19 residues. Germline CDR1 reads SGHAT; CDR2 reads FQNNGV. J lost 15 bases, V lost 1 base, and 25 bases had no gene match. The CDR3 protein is CASSLGRGGVRPNTGEMFF. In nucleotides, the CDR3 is TGTGCCAGCAGCTTAGGTCGGGGGGGAGTGCGCCCGAACACCGGAGAGATGTTTTTT.

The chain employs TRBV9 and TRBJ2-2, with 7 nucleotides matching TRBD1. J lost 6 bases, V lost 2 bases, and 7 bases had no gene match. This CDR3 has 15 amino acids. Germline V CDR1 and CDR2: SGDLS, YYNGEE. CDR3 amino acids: CASSVRSTGPGELFF. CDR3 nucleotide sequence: TGTGCCAGCAGCGTTCGTTCGACAGGGCCCGGGGAGCTGTTTTTT.

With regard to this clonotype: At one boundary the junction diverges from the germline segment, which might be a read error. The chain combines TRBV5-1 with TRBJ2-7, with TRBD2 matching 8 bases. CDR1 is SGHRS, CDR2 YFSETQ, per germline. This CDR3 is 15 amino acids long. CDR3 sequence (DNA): TGCGCCATCAGCATGACAAGCGGGAGCTCCTACGAGCAGTACTTC. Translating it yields CAISMTSGSSYEQYF.

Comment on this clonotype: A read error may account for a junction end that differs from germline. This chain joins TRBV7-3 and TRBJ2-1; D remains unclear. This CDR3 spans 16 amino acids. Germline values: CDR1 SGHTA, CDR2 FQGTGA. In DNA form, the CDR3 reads TGTGCTAGCAACTTAACGGTCAACTCGGCCTACAATGAGCAGTTCTTC. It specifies CASNLTVNSAYNEQFF.

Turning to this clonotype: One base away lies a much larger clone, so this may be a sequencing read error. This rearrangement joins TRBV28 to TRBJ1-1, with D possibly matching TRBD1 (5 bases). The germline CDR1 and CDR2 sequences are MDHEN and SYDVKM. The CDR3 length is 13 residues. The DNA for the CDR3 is TGTACCAGCCAAGGGGAGGGCCTGAGTGAAGCTTTCTTT. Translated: CTSQGEGLSEAFF.

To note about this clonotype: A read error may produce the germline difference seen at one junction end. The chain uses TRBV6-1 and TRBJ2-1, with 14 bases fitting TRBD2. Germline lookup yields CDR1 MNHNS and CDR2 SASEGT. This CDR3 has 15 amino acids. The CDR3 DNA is TGTGCCAACAGCCCGGGACTAGCGGGAGAGGGTGAGCGGTTCTTC. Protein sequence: CANSPGLAGEGERFF.